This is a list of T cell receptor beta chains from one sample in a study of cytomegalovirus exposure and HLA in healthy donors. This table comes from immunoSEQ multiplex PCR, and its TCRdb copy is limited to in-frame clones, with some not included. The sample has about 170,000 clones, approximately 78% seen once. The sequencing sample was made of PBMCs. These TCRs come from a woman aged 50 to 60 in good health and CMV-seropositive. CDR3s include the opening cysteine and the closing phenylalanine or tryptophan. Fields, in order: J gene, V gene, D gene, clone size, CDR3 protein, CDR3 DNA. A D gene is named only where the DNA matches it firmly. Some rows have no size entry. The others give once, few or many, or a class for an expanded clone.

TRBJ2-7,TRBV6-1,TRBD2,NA,CASSDGGGSFEQYF,TGTGCCAGCAGTGATGGCGGGGGGTCGTTTGAGCAGTACTTC
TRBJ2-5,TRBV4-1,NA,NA,CASSQDTQRPETQYF,TGCGCCAGCAGCCAAGATACCCAGCGACCAGAGACCCAGTACTTC
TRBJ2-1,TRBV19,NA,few,CASSREGVTSYNEQFF,TGTGCCAGTAGTCGCGAGGGGGTGACCTCCTACAATGAGCAGTTCTTC
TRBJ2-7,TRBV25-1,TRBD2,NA,CASSGGRGVSQYF,TGTGCCAGCAGTGGCGGCCGGGGGGTGTCTCAGTACTTC
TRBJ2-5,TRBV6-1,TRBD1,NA,CASSRDRQETQYF,TGTGCCAGTTCCCGGGACAGGCAAGAGACCCAGTACTTC
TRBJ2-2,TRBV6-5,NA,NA,CASRGGSGELFF,TGTGCCAGCAGGGGGGGATCCGGGGAGCTGTTTTTT
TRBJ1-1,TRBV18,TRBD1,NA,CASSPLRQGAWKNTEAFF,TGTGCCAGCTCACCACTCCGCCAGGGGGCATGGAAAAACACTGAAGCTTTCTTT
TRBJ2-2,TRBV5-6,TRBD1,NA,CASSRGTGEGTGELFF,TGTGCCAGCAGCCGTGGGACAGGGGAGGGGACCGGGGAGCTGTTTTTT
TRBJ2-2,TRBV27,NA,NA,CASTIYRPNTGELFF,TGTGCCAGCACTATATACAGGCCGAACACCGGGGAGCTGTTTTTT
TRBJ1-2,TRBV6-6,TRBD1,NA,CASSYSDRVDYGYTF,TGTGCCAGCAGTTACTCGGACAGGGTTGACTATGGCTACACCTTC
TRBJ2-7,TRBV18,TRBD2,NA,CASSPPTGGGIYEQYF,TGTGCCAGCTCACCACCTACGGGAGGAGGGATCTACGAGCAGTACTTC
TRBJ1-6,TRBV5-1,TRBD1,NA,CASSLDPALTGTNSPLHF,TGCGCCAGCAGCTTGGATCCCGCCCTGACAGGGACGAATTCACCCCTCCACTTT
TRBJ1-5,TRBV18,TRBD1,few,CASSPGQPGQPQHF,TGTGCCAGCTCACCGGGACAGCCTGGCCAGCCCCAGCATTTT
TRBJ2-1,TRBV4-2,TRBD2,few,CASERSGGADIDEQFF,TGTGCCAGCGAGAGAAGCGGGGGGGCTGATATTGATGAGCAGTTCTTC
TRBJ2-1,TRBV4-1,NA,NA,CASSPTAYNEQFF,TGCGCCAGCAGCCCCACAGCATACAATGAGCAGTTCTTC
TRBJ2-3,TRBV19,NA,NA,CASSVSEGGATPTQYF,TGTGCCAGTAGTGTGAGCGAAGGGGGGGCGACTCCGACGCAGTATTTT